This T cell receptor beta chain was captured by sequencing in a study of blood T cells in healthy people across ages. Study conclusions and caveats: PBMCs went unsorted, and a conclusive naive versus antigen-experienced comparison was therefore prevented. Roughly linear age-related decline in beta diversity appeared, significant by age 40.

The CDR3 totals 15 residues. Looked up from germline, CDR1 is SGHTA and CDR2 is FQGNSA. Trimming cost V 5 bases and J 7 bases, with 17 bases left between them. Healthy Russian Caucasian donors spanned ages roughly 6 to 100 years. Peripheral blood from each donor was collected in a volume of ten milliliters. With a J-beta primer mix and a sample-barcoded 5' primer, a second PCR ran roughly 6 to 12 cycles. A single record per CDR3 protein comes from TCRdb applying MiXCR to the 5' RACE reads. Of hundreds of thousands of distinct CDR3 sequences in the sample, 29% were seen once. This clonotype was counted many times. Its antigen is still unknown.

This clonotype originated in a woman older than 75 in good health. The source material was blood. This chain joins TRBV7-2 and TRBJ1-4, with D perhaps TRBD1 (5 bases). The CDR3 sequence is CASSTGVGPGEKLFF. The DNA of the CDR3 is TGTGCCAGCAGCACGGGGGTGGGTCCGGGTGAAAAACTGTTTTTT.